This entry lists 31 T cell receptor beta chains sequenced from one sample in a study of cytomegalovirus exposure and HLA in healthy donors. PCR primers comprised 60 Vbeta and 13 Jbeta primers. TCRdb's copy holds only in-frame clones and misses some; the assay was immunoSEQ multiplex PCR. The sample table sets out approximately 140,000 clones. The sequenced material came from PBMCs. The origin of the receptors is a man aged 35 to 55 in good health and CMV-seronegative.

Concerning this clone itself: One junction end disagrees with the germline gene, perhaps due to a read error. The chain has TRBV6-5 and TRBJ2-1; TRBD2 agrees at 9 bases. The CDR3 is made up of 15 amino acids. Germline-derived CDR1 and CDR2 are MNHEY and SVGAGI. The DNA of the CDR3 is TGTGCCAGCAGTTGGGTGGCGGGGGGGCCAGGTGAGCAGCTCTTC. This gives the protein CASSWVAGGPGEQLF.

CDR3 region: CASSRGDGGKSPLHF. The CDR3 bases are TGCGCCAGCAGCCGAGGGGACGGAGGGAAGTCACCCCTCCACTTT. The rearrangement joins TRBV4-1 to TRBJ1-6; D is possibly TRBD1 (5 bases). V shed 4 bases and J shed 10 bases, with 17 bases lying between them. The CDR3 runs to 15 residues. Germline CDR1 reads MGHRA; CDR2 reads YSYEKL.

The chain is built from TRBV7-9 and TRBJ1-5; D is undetermined. Trimming removed 4 bases at V and 0 bases at J, with 10 bases between. Germline loops: CDR1 SEHNR, CDR2 FQNEAQ (reference sequence). The CDR3 is made up of 15 amino acids. CDR3 loop: CASSSGSASNQPQHF. In nucleotides, the CDR3 is TGTGCCAGCAGCTCGGGGTCGGCTAGCAATCAGCCCCAGCATTTT.

The chain employs TRBV19 and TRBJ1-1; D call uncertain. V gave up 11 bases and J gave up 0 bases, with 10 bases separating them. This CDR3 is 12 amino acids long. Germline values: CDR1 LNHDA, CDR2 SQIVND (reference sequence). CDR3 in DNA: TGTGCCGCGAACAGCCTGAACACTGAAGCTTTCTTT. Protein sequence: CAANSLNTEAFF.

The DNA of the CDR3 is TGTGCCAGCAGTTCCTACGGACAGGGGAATAGCAATCAGCCCCAGCATTTT. Translated, it gives CASSSYGQGNSNQPQHF. The chain combines TRBV28 with TRBJ1-5; 9 nucleotides align to TRBD1. This CDR3 comprises 17 residues. Trimming cost V 4 bases and J 0 bases; bases outside gene matches: 7. Germline values: CDR1 MDHEN, CDR2 SYDVKM.

V and J are TRBV15 and TRBJ1-2; TRBD1 is a possible D gene (5 bases). Germline V gene lookup returns CDR1 LNHNV and CDR2 YYDKDF (reference sequence). This CDR3 comprises 12 residues. Trimming removed 1 base at V and 13 bases at J, with 13 bases between. DNA of the CDR3: TGTGCCACCAGCAGAGCATCAGGGTCTCCCACCTTC. It is translated as CATSRASGSPTF.

The rearrangement uses TRBV6-1 and TRBJ1-2; possible D gene TRBD1, 6 bases. The V end was cut by 10 bases, the J end by 4 bases, with 19 bases between. Looked up from germline, CDR1 is MNHNS and CDR2 is SASEGT. The length of the CDR3 is 14 residues. CDR3 coding DNA: TGTGCCATCGATACGACAGGCTTCGTCTATGGCTACACCTTC. It translates to CAIDTTGFVYGYTF.

This chain connects TRBV7-6 to TRBJ2-3; no clear D. The CDR3 covers 16 residues. Germline V gene lookup returns CDR1 SGHVS and CDR2 FNYEAQ. V lost 1 base to trimming and J lost 0 bases, with 11 bases between them. CDR3 bases: TGTGCCAGCAGCTTAGAAGTAACCCTAAGCACAGATACGCAGTATTTT. This gives the protein CASSLEVTLSTDTQYF.

The CDR3 loop is CASSGGQGARTDTQYF. In DNA form, the CDR3 reads TGTGCCAGCAGCGGTGGACAGGGGGCTCGTACAGATACGCAGTATTTT. The V and J genes are TRBV7-9 and TRBJ2-3; 11 nucleotides agree with TRBD1. The V gene end was trimmed by 5 bases and the J gene end by 3 bases; junction bases not matched to a gene: 7. Germline V gene sequence: CDR1 SEHNR, CDR2 FQNEAQ (reference sequence). The CDR3 extends over 16 amino acids.

The chain combines TRBV14 with TRBJ1-4; D is unresolved. Germline lookup yields CDR1 SGHDN and CDR2 FVKESK. This CDR3 region has 15 residues. Trimming took 1 base from V and 0 from J, leaving 6 bases between them. The CDR3 protein is CASSQGLSTNEKLFF. The CDR3 region has the DNA TGTGCCAGCAGCCAAGGGCTTTCAACTAATGAAAAACTGTTTTTT.

This chain joins TRBV7-3 and TRBJ2-5, with 11 bases that match TRBD1. CDR1 and CDR2 from the germline V gene are SGHTA and FQGTGA. This CDR3 has 16 residues. The V and J ends lost 4 bases and 5 bases, in that order; junction bases with no gene match: 9. The CDR3 sequence is CASSSGDRGLGETQYF. The CDR3 nucleotides read TGTGCCAGCAGCTCAGGGGACAGGGGGTTGGGGGAGACCCAGTACTTC.

V and J are TRBV7-2 and TRBJ2-2, with D hard to call. Per the germline V gene, CDR1 is SGHTA and CDR2 is FQGNSA. With 1 base removed from V and 2 bases from J, the gap between germline ends came to 8 bases. The CDR3 sequence is 15 residues long. The CDR3 is CASSLVGLNTGELFF. In DNA, the CDR3 is TGTGCCAGCAGCTTAGTCGGTTTAAACACCGGGGAGCTGTTTTTT. Complete variable domain (other parts from reference TRBV7-2 and TRBJ2-2): GAGVSQSPSNKVTEKGKDVELRCDPISGHTALYWYRQSLGQGLEFLIYFQGNSAPDKSGLPSDRFSAERTGGSVSTLTIQRTQQEDSAVYLCASSLVGLNTGELFFGEGSRLTVL.

The chain is built from TRBV13 and TRBJ2-3, with unresolved D. The V end lost 2 bases, the J end lost 2 bases, and 5 bases lay between the germline ends. In germline, CDR1 is PRHDT, CDR2 FYEKMQ (reference sequence). The CDR3 runs 13 residues. CDR3 DNA sequence: TGTGCCAGCAGCTTAAGCAACACAGATACGCAGTATTTT. It encodes CASSLSNTDTQYF.

The V gene is TRBV18, the J gene TRBJ1-5, with a possible D match to TRBD1 (6 bases). The V gene lost 3 bases and the J gene lost 3 bases, with 9 bases spanning the gap. Germline V CDR1 and CDR2: KGHSH, LQKENI. CDR3 length equals 14 residues. CDR3 loop: CASSPGQLNQPQHF. DNA for the CDR3: TGTGCCAGCTCACCCGGACAGCTCAATCAGCCCCAGCATTTT.

The V and J genes are TRBV28 and TRBJ1-1; 9 bases agree with TRBD1. Germline assignment: CDR1 MDHEN and CDR2 SYDVKM. With 4 bases clipped from V and 0 bases from J, the junction kept 6 bases outside the gene matches. The CDR3 is 16 amino acids. CDR3 sequence: CASSSPGTGLNTEAFF. For the CDR3, the DNA is TGTGCCAGCAGTTCCCCCGGGACAGGGTTGAACACTGAAGCTTTCTTT.

The V and J genes are TRBV5-4 and TRBJ2-2; the D gene is possibly TRBD1 (5 bases). The V end lost 2 bases, the J end lost 2 bases, and 10 bases lay between the germline ends. Germline values: CDR1 SGHNT, CDR2 YYREEE (reference sequence). The CDR3 totals 15 residues. CDR3 loop: CASSLRQGNTGELFF. The CDR3 DNA reads as TGTGCCAGCAGCTTAAGGCAGGGCAACACCGGGGAGCTGTTTTTT.

The chain combines TRBV4-2 with TRBJ2-2; TRBD1 matches at 8 bases. There are 16 residues in the CDR3. The trim removed 4 bases at V and 4 bases at J, leaving 8 bases unmatched. Germline V gene data show CDR1 as LGHNA and CDR2 as YNFKEQ. The CDR3 coding sequence is TGTGCCAGCAGCCCCCGGACAGGGTCGATCACCGGGGAGCTGTTTTTT. Encoded protein: CASSPRTGSITGELFF.

This sequence joins TRBV11-2 and TRBJ2-7; TRBD1 matches 9 bases. Germline assignment: CDR1 SGHAT and CDR2 FQNNGV. With V trimmed by 0 bases and J by 5 bases, 8 bases remained unmatched. The CDR3 runs 16 residues. The CDR3 DNA follows: TGTGCCAGCAGCTTAGATCCCGGGACAGGGAAACACGAGCAGTACTTC. Its translation is CASSLDPGTGKHEQYF. Based on the CDR3 plus reference TRBV11-2 and TRBJ2-7, the full variable domain is EAGVAQSPRYKIIEKRQSVAFWCNPISGHATLYWYQQILGQGPKLLIQFQNNGVVDDSQLPKDRFSAERLKGVDSTLKIQPAKLEDSAVYLCASSLDPGTGKHEQYFGPGTRLTVT.

The chain is built from TRBV6-5 and TRBJ1-2; TRBD1 matches at 9 bases. Trimming cost V 0 bases and J 6 bases; bases outside gene matches: 5. The V gene's germline CDR1 is MNHEY and CDR2 SVGAGI. The CDR3 has 15 amino acids. CDR3 coding DNA: TGTGCCAGCAGTTACTCGGGACAGGGCCGTGATGGCTACACCTTC. It is translated as CASSYSGQGRDGYTF.

In nucleotides, the CDR3 is TGTGCCAGCAGTCGAGCGGGAGTAAACACCGGGGAGCTGTTTTTT. Translated: CASSRAGVNTGELFF. The V call is TRBV6-6, the J call TRBJ2-2; TRBD2 agrees at 8 bases. The CDR3 is 15 amino acids. Trimming at V came to 5 bases and at J to 2 bases, leaving 4 bases not matched to a gene. Germline-derived CDR1 and CDR2 are MNHNY and SVGAGI (reference sequence).

The rearrangement joins TRBV5-8 to TRBJ1-3; 8 positions match TRBD1. The CDR3 sequence is 19 residues long. In germline, CDR1 is SGHTS, CDR2 YDEGEE. V dropped 0 bases and J dropped 0; count of bases not matched to a gene: 11. In DNA form, the CDR3 reads TGTGCCAGCAGCTTGGGGCCCGTAGGACAGGGCTTCTCTGGAAACACCATATATTTT. This sequence encodes CASSLGPVGQGFSGNTIYF.

The chain is built from TRBV7-6 and TRBJ2-1; TRBD2 agrees at 8 bases. Losses at the gene ends were 1 base for V and 4 bases for J; bases not matched to a gene: 3. The CDR3 spans 15 residues. CDR1 is SGHVS and CDR2 is FNYEAQ in the germline V gene. CDR3 coding DNA: TGTGCCAGCAGCTTAGGAAGCGGGGGTTACAATGAGCAGTTCTTC. Translation gives CASSLGSGGYNEQFF.

This chain's CDR3 is CASSLEGVEQFF. The CDR3 DNA reads TGTGCCAGCAGCTTAGAGGGGGTTGAGCAGTTCTTC. V usage is TRBV11-1 and J usage is TRBJ2-1, with a tentative D call TRBD1 (6 bases). The CDR3 spans 12 residues. V shed 1 base and J shed 9 bases, with 7 bases lying between them. Germline V gene data show CDR1 as SGHAT and CDR2 as FQDESV (reference sequence).

The chain is built from TRBV9 and TRBJ2-3, with D hard to call. The ends were cut back, 2 bases at V and 2 bases at J, with 9 bases in the middle. The CDR3 is 14 amino acids. In germline, CDR1 is SGDLS, CDR2 YYNGEE. This CDR3 reads CASSVGPFTDTQYF. In DNA form, the CDR3 reads TGTGCCAGCAGCGTTGGGCCTTTCACAGATACGCAGTATTTT.

The chain combines TRBV25-1 with TRBJ2-1; the D gene is possibly TRBD1 (5 bases). This CDR3 is 13 amino acids long. V was pared by 6 bases and J by 4 bases, with 10 bases between. Looked up from germline, CDR1 is MGHDK and CDR2 is SYGVNS. The CDR3 DNA is TGTGCCAGCAGCCTTGACAGTTACAATGAGCAGTTCTTC. It codes for CASSLDSYNEQFF. Filled out from reference TRBV25-1 and TRBJ2-1, the complete variable domain reads EADIYQTPRYLVIGTGKKITLECSQTMGHDKMYWYQQDPGMELHLIHYSYGVNSTEKGDLSSESTVSRIRTEHFPLTLESARPSHTSQYLCASSLDSYNEQFFGPGTRLTVL.

Comment on this clone: Other nucleotide sequences in the sample specify the same CDR3. The rearrangement uses TRBV5-8 and TRBJ1-1, with 8 positions matching TRBD1. CDR1 is SGHTS, CDR2 YDEGEE, per germline. J was trimmed by 4 bases and V by 4 bases; bases with no gene match: 12. The CDR3 totals 16 residues. The DNA for the CDR3 is TGTGCCAGCAGCCCCGTACTGGACAGGGTTGGCACTGAAGCTTTCTTT. Its translation: CASSPVLDRVGTEAFF.

V is TRBV6-5 and J is TRBJ1-3, with unresolved D. The CDR3 has 13 amino acids. Trimming removed 6 bases from V and 2 bases from J, with 8 bases in between. Germline V gene sequence: CDR1 MNHEY, CDR2 SVGAGI. The CDR3 DNA reads TGTGCCAGCAGAACAGCTACTGGAAACACCATATATTTT. Encoded protein: CASRTATGNTIYF.

The chain employs TRBV2 and TRBJ2-7, with D hard to call. CDR1 is SNHLY, CDR2 FYNNEI, per germline. V lost 8 bases to trimming and J lost 0 bases, with 5 bases between them. The CDR3 is made up of 11 amino acids. The CDR3 coding sequence is TGTGCCAGCTTAGACTCCTACGAGCAGTACTTC. Its protein product is CASLDSYEQYF.

V and J are TRBV27 and TRBJ1-2, with TRBD1 matching over 7 bases. The germline V gene has CDR1 MNHEY and CDR2 SMNVEV (reference sequence). V was clipped by 5 bases and J by 8 bases; unmatched bases: 8. CDR3 length equals 13 residues. The CDR3 coding sequence is TGTGCCAGCAGTCCCGACAGGGTAAGGGGCTACACCTTC. Protein product: CASSPDRVRGYTF.

The gene calls are TRBV7-3 and TRBJ1-1, with D unresolved. Germline V lookup: CDR1 SGHTA, CDR2 FQGTGA. The germline V and J ends were trimmed by 2 bases and 4 bases, with 14 bases remaining between them. The CDR3 has 15 amino acids. The CDR3 DNA reads TGTGCCAGCAGCTTAGGAGGCATGGGGAGCACTGAAGCTTTCTTT. Translation gives CASSLGGMGSTEAFF.

The rearrangement links TRBV19 to TRBJ2-1, with no clear D. The germline V and J ends were trimmed by 3 bases and 2 bases, with 8 bases remaining between them. Germline CDR1 reads LNHDA; CDR2 reads SQIVND (reference sequence). The CDR3 totals 14 residues. The CDR3 sequence: CASSIGQTYNEQFF. CDR3 bases: TGTGCCAGTAGTATTGGGCAGACCTACAATGAGCAGTTCTTC.